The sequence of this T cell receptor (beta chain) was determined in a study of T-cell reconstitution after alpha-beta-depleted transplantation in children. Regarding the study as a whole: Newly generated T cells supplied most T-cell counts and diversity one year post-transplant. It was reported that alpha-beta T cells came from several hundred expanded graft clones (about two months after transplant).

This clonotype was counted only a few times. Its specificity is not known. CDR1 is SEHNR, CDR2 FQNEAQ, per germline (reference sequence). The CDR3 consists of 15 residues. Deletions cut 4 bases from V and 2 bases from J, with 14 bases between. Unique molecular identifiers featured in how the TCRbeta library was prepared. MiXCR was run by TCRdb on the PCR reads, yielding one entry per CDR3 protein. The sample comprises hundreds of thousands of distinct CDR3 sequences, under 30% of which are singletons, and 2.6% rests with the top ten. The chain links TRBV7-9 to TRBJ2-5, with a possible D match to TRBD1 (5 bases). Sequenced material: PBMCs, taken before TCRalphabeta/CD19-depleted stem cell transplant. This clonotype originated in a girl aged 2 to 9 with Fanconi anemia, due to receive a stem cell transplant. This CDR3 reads CASSSTVPLQETQYF. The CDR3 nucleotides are TGTGCCAGCAGCTCGACAGTGCCCTTACAAGAGACCCAGTACTTC. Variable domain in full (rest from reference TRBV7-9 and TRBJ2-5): DTGVSQNPRHKITKRGQNVTFRCDPISEHNRLYWYRQTLGQGPEFLTYFQNEAQLEKSRLLSDRFSAERPKGSFSTLEIQRTEQGDSAMYLCASSSTVPLQETQYFGPGTRLLVL.